The source of this TCR beta chain is a study of shared clonotypes between healthy human individuals (dated by TCRdb to the early 2020s). With regard to the full study: The cohort comprised a couple of women and a few men aged 18 to 49 years. The study deeply sequenced blood TCR repertoires of roughly five healthy adults to estimate repertoire size and the extent of clonotype sharing between individuals. Different laboratories and diverse techniques were used to prepare libraries and sequence TCR repertoires, to increase sequencing depth and limit assay-specific biases. Between about 0.8 and 9 billion PBMCs per donor were obtained by leukapheresis. What the study reported, not specific to this receptor: Because the study included only a small number of donors, the genetic and exposure-history diversity represented was limited. Sampling was limited to blood, and TCR repertoires in tissue likely differ from TCR repertoires in blood. Pairwise subsampling indicated that sequencing depth was expected to affect the degree of clonotype sharing among donors.

As for this clone: Its antigen is currently not known. Base quality data are lacking; no much larger clone is found one base away.

The donors were healthy, HIV-negative adults with no recently reported acute infections or vaccinations. Every donor was a Caucasian adult living in Nashville, Tennessee, USA. For unsorted samples, about 87 million PBMCs were counted, and genomic DNA was extracted using the QIAamp DNA Blood Mini kit. After blood collection by leukapheresis, PBMCs were isolated using Ficoll-Histopaque density gradient centrifugation and then cryopreserved in the vapor phase of liquid nitrogen. Using the deep immunoSEQ assay, TCR CDR3 regions were amplified from genomic DNA by multiplex PCR. Extracted genomic DNA from each cell subset was spread evenly across all wells of several immunoSEQ 96-well plates, with each plate serving as a replicate. Each replicate PCR for unsorted PBMC received 300 to 350 ng genomic DNA, equal to about 30,000 T cell genomes. Ten immunoSEQ deep assay plates were used to sequence unsorted PBMC genomic DNA. Purified libraries were quantified with a Qubit 3.0 fluorometer, sized on a Bioanalyzer 2100, and re-quantified with the KAPA Library Quantification kit. Each immunoSEQ 96-well plate was sequenced on its own single-read 150-cycle Illumina NextSeq 550 flow cell. The authors' analysis ran thus. Because the immunoSEQ output included only junctional sequences and no quality scores, the filtering could not be the same as the filtering used for full-length reads. To assign V/J genes and CDR3, sequences were annotated using PyIR, a Python wrapper for IgBLAST v1.9, with IMGT germline references. Reads with weak V/J assignments (E-value above 1e-6), missing CDR3, stop codons, out-of-frame junctions, or ambiguous translated residues were removed. V3J clonotypes were defined as sequences sharing the same inferred V gene, J gene, and CDR3 amino acid sequence. The percentage overlap between two repertoires was calculated by dividing the number of shared unique clonotypes by the size of the smaller repertoire. Three approaches were used to assess repertoire richness: RTK rarefaction, the Chao1 estimator, and Recon v2.1 estimates of unobserved clonotypes. TCRdb stores this immuneACCESS table with in-frame sequences only. Part of the clones is absent; in the studies checked, under half of the shortfall reflects unresolved V genes, and no reason is known for the rest. Clone size and the V and J calls come from that table; the DNA yielded D and trimming. The sample table shows around 480,000 clones, and roughly 79% are seen once. About 12% of the sample goes to the ten largest clones.

At the junction V is shortened by 4 bases and J by 2 bases, with 12 bases in between. The germline V gene (reference sequence) yields GTSNPN for CDR1 and SVGIG for CDR2. Inclusive of the bounding cysteine and phenylalanine, the CDR3 is 14 residues long. CDR3 DNA is the only sequence kept; it has 42 bases, read in frame from the first base. This receptor was obtained from a woman aged 35 to 49 in good health. Some clones in this sample may be carry-over from other donors' samples. The V gene is TRBV30 and the J gene is TRBJ1-3; the D region possibly corresponds to TRBD1 (6 bases align). Sequenced: PBMCs. The sequenced DNA is TGTGCCTGGATCGGAGGGGGGGCTGGAAACACCATATATTTT. The encoded protein is CAWIGGGAGNTIYF.